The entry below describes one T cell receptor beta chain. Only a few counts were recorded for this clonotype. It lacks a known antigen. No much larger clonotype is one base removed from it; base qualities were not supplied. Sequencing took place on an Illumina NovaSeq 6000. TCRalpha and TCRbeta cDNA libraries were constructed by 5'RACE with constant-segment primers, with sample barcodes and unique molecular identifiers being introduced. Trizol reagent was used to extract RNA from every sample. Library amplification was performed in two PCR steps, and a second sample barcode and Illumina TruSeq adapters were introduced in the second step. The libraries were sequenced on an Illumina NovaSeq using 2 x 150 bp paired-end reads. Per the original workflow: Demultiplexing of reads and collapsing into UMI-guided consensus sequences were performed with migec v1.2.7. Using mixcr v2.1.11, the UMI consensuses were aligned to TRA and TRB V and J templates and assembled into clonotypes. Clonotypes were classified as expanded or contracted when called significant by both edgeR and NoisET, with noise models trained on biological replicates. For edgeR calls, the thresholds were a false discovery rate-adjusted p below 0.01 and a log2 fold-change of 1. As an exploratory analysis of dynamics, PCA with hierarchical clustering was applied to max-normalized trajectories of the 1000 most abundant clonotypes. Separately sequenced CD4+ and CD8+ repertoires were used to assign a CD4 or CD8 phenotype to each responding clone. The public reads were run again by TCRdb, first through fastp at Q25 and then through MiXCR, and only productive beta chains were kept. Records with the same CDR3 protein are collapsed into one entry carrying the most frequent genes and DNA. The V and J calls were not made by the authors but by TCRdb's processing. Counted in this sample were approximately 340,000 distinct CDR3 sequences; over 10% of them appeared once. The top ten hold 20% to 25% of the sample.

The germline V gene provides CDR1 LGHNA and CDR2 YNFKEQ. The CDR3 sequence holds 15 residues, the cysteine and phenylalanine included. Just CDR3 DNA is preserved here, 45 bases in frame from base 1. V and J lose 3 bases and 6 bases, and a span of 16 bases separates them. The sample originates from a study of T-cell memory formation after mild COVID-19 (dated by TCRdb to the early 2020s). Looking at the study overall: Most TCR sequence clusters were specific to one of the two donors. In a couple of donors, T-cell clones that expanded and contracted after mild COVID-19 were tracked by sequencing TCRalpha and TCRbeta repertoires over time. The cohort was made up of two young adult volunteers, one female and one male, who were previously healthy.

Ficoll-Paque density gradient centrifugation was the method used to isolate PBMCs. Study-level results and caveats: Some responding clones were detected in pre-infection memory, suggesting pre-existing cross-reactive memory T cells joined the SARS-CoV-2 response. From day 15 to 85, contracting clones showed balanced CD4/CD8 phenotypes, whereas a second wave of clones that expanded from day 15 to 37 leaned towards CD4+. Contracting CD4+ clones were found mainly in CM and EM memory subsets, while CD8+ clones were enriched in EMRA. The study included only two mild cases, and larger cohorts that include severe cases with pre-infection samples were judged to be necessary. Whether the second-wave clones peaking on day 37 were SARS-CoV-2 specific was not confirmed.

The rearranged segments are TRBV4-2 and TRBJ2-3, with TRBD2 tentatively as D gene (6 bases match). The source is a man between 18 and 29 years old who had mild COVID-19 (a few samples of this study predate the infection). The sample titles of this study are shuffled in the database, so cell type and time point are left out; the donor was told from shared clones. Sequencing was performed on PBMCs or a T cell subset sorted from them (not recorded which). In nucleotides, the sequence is TGTGCCAGCAGCCACTCTAGCGTCGTTGGGGATACGCAGTATTTT. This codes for CASSHSSVVGDTQYF.